One and the same sample provided the 10 T cell receptor beta chains below, sequenced in a study of molecular identifiers for immune sequencing clone quantification. TCRdb reprocessed the PCR reads via MiXCR and lists one record per CDR3 protein. Of fewer than 75,000 distinct CDR3 sequences listed, about 17% were seen once; the top ten hold approximately 1.5%. The specimen sequenced was naive CD8+ T cells from blood, with Jurkat cell RNA spiked in. As to subset: FACS-sorted CD8+CD4-CCR7+CD45RA+ naive T cells. These receptors came from a human donor in good health. Some libraries in this study had Jurkat cell RNA spiked in.

Many counts were recorded for this clonotype. The chain recombines TRBV20-1 with TRBJ2-1, with 8 bases that match TRBD2. From germline, CDR1 is DFQATT and CDR2 SNEGSKA (reference sequence). V lost 5 bases and J lost 9; bases outside the gene matches: 12. The CDR3 is made up of 14 amino acids. The CDR3 here is CSASVAGPAGEQFF. In DNA, the CDR3 is TGCAGTGCTTCCGTAGCGGGACCGGCGGGTGAGCAGTTCTTC.

This clonotype was observed many times. CDR3 sequence (DNA): TGTGCCAGCAGCGGTCGTTTGGGTTTTGGTGAGCAGTTCTTC. It is translated as CASSGRLGFGEQFF. The chain has TRBV7-9 and TRBJ2-1; D not certain. Germline CDR1 SEHNR, CDR2 FQNEAQ (reference sequence). This CDR3 has 14 amino acids. Trimming removed 5 bases at V and 9 bases at J, with 17 bases between.

This clonotype was seen at least ten times. The chain combines TRBV7-9 with TRBJ2-7; a weak D match, TRBD2 (6 bases). CDR3 size: 15 residues. The germline V and J ends were trimmed by 5 bases and 5 bases, with 19 bases remaining between them. The germline V gene has CDR1 SEHNR and CDR2 FQNEAQ (reference sequence). The CDR3, as DNA: TGTGCCAGCAGCCCCGGCCCGGGAGCAATTCACGAGCAGTACTTC. Encoded protein: CASSPGPGAIHEQYF.

The chain couples TRBV14 to TRBJ1-6; 9 bases are shared with TRBD1. Losses at the gene ends were 3 bases for V and 7 bases for J; bases not matched to a gene: 7. Germline V gene lookup returns CDR1 SGHDN and CDR2 FVKESK. The CDR3 loop spans 16 amino acids. In DNA form, the CDR3 reads TGTGCCAGCAGCCACACCACGGACAGGGGAAATTCACCCCTCCACTTT. Residues: CASSHTTDRGNSPLHF. Full variable domain (remainder filled in from reference TRBV14 and TRBJ1-6): EAGVTQFPSHSVIEKGQTVTLRCDPISGHDNLYWYRRVMGKEIKFLLHFVKESKQDESGMPNNRFLAERTGGTYSTLKVQPAELEDSGVYFCASSHTTDRGNSPLHFGNGTRLTVT.

The rearrangement uses TRBV9 and TRBJ2-1; D might be TRBD2 (7 bases). This CDR3 comprises 16 residues. V lost 0 bases to trimming and J lost 6 bases, with 16 bases between them. Germline V gene lookup returns CDR1 SGDLS and CDR2 YYNGEE. The CDR3: CASSVEWGGSRNEQFF. CDR3 sequence (DNA): TGTGCCAGCAGCGTAGAATGGGGGGGCAGTCGCAATGAGCAGTTCTTC.

With regard to this clonotype: This clone may be a read error of a much larger clone one base away. This chain uses TRBV7-9 with TRBJ2-7; D remains unclear. CDR1 and CDR2 from the germline V gene are SEHNR and FQNEAQ (reference sequence). The ends were cut back, 2 bases at V and 0 bases at J, with 14 bases in the middle. This CDR3 region has 16 residues. The CDR3 DNA is TGTGCCAGCAGCTTAATGTCTGCCGCCAACTCCTACGAGCAGTACTTC. Translated: CASSLMSAANSYEQYF.

In its sample, this clonotype was seen a few times. The CDR3 nucleotides read TGTGCCAGCAGCGGAGAGGGACAGGGGGCCGGCGAGCAGTACTTC. It yields the protein CASSGEGQGAGEQYF. The V gene is TRBV11-2, the J gene TRBJ2-7, with TRBD1 matching over 12 bases. Germline assignment: CDR1 SGHAT and CDR2 FQNNGV. The CDR3 extends over 15 amino acids. Germline trimming cut 5 bases from V and 6 bases from J; bases unmatched to any gene: 8.

This clonotype is labeled medium-sized. This chain links TRBV13 with TRBJ2-6; tentative D call: TRBD1 (5 bases). The V gene's germline CDR1 is PRHDT and CDR2 FYEKMQ (reference sequence). The CDR3 is 15 amino acids. The germline V and J ends were trimmed by 5 bases and 1 base, with 9 bases remaining between them. The DNA of the CDR3 is TGTGCCAGCAGCCACGACAGATCTGGGGCCAACGTCCTGACTTTC. This sequence encodes CASSHDRSGANVLTF. Supplemented by reference TRBV13 and TRBJ2-6, the full variable domain reads AAGVIQSPRHLIKEKRETATLKCYPIPRHDTVYWYQQGPGQDPQFLISFYEKMQSDKGSIPDRFSAQQFSDYHSELNMSSLELGDSALYFCASSHDRSGANVLTFGAGSRLTVL.

This clonotype was detected many times. V is TRBV27 and J is TRBJ2-5; tentatively, D is TRBD2 (5 bases). Trimming took off 6 bases at V and 1 base at J, with 9 bases between the two ends. The CDR3 has 13 amino acids. Germline CDR1 and CDR2: MNHEY and SMNVEV (reference sequence). DNA for the CDR3: TGTGCCAGCAGAGAGGGCCTCCAAGAGACCCAGTACTTC. Translation gives CASREGLQETQYF.

This clonotype was seen ten or more times. The chain has TRBV6-7 and TRBJ2-5, with a weak D call TRBD2 (6 bases). TRBV6-7 is given ORF status, its function remaining uncertain. The length of the CDR3 is 19 residues. V lost 5 bases to trimming and J lost 5 bases, with 30 bases between them. This CDR3 reads CASSAKMGTAELWRETQYF. CDR3 nucleotide sequence: TGTGCCAGCAGTGCCAAGATGGGGACTGCCGAACTTTGGAGGGAGACCCAGTACTTC.